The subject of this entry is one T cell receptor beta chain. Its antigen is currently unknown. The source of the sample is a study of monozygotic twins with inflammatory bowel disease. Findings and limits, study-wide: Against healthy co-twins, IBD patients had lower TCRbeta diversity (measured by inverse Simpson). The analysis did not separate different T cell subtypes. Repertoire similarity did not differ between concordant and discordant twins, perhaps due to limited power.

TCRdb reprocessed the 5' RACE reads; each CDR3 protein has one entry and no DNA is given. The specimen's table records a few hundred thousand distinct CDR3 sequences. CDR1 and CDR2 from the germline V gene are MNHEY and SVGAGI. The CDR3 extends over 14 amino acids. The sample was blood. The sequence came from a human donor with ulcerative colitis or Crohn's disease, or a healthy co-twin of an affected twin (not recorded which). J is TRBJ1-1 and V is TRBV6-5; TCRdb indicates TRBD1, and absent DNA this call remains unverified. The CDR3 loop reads CASSFTKWTEEAFF.